The clone carrying this T cell receptor beta chain was counted between two and nine times. Gene and germline names: mouse. The missing CDR3 end, 4 residues past where the read stops, is filled in from the germline J gene. This record comes from a study of CD8+ T cells in alopecia areata. The CDR3 has 14 amino acids. Germline V gives CDR1 GKSSPN, CDR2 SITVG. V dropped 3 bases and J dropped 0 bases, with 11 bases sitting between them. The sequencing template was cDNA reverse transcribed from extracted RNA. TCRdb's copy holds only in-frame clones and misses some; the assay was immunoSEQ multiplex PCR. Listed for the sample are over 250,000 clones, none seen a single time. On the basis of CD4, CD8alpha, NKG2D, NKG2ACE and other markers, pooled cutaneous lymph node cells were sorted.

This rearrangement joins TRBV31 to TRBJ1-1; tentatively, D is TRBD1 (5 bases). Sequenced input: CD4+ T cells sorted from a lymph node. The sequence came from a C3H/HeJ mouse with alopecia areata. The mice in this strain carry MHC haplotype H2-k. CDR3 sequence: CAWSLRVANTEVFF. The part of the CDR3 DNA that was read is TGTGCCTGGAGCCTCAGGGTTGCAAACACA.